The following is a T cell receptor beta chain sequence with its context. There are 14 residues in the CDR3. Germline values: CDR1 SGHAT, CDR2 FQDESV (reference sequence). Trimming left V 3 bases short and J 2 bases short, with 10 bases between. The source of the sample is a study of CD8+ T cells in alopecia areata. After isolation, RNA underwent reverse transcription to generate cDNA as the sequencing template. This table comes from immunoSEQ multiplex PCR, and its TCRdb copy is limited to in-frame clones, with some not included. The table lists 150,000 to 160,000 clones, around half of them singletons.

This material consisted of CD8+ T cells sorted from blood, taken at week 0. The chain recombines TRBV11-1 with TRBJ1-1; the D is unclear. The origin of this receptor is a human donor with alopecia areata. As DNA, the CDR3 is TGTGCCAGCAGCTTCACGGAGGGCAACACTGAAGCTTTCTTT. It translates to CASSFTEGNTEAFF.